The T cell receptor (beta chain) under discussion was sequenced for a study of T cells in localized non-small cell lung cancer. Study-wide results and caveats: Density of T cells in blood, when higher, went with longer overall survival. Heterogeneity is still possible, as just one tumor region was sequenced.

V shed 2 bases and J 2 bases; nucleotides not matched to a gene: 9. CDR1 and CDR2 from the germline V gene are GTSNPN and SVGIG (reference sequence). This CDR3 is built from 15 residues. The method was immunoSEQ multiplex PCR; TCRdb's version includes in-frame clones alone and lacks a portion of them. The repertoire holds about 54,000 clones, with roughly four fifths as singletons. A remark on this clone: Its antigen is undetermined.

V is TRBV30 and J is TRBJ2-7, with 7 bases aligning to TRBD1. This material consisted of peripheral blood, taken before any cancer treatment. The TCR originated in a female donor older than 55 with stage II squamous cell lung carcinoma. CDR3: CAWSLEPDRAYEQYF. CDR3 nucleotide sequence: TGTGCCTGGAGTTTGGAACCCGACAGGGCCTACGAGCAGTACTTC.